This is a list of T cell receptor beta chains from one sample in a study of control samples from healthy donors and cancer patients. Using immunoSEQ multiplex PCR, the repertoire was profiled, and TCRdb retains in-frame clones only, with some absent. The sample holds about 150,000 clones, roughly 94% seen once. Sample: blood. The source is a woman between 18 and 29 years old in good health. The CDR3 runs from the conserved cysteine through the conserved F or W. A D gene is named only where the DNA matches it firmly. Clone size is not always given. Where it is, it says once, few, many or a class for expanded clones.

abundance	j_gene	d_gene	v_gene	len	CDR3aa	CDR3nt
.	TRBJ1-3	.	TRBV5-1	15	CASSSGFGGGNTIYF	TGCGCCAGCAGCTCCGGGTTCGGGGGAGGAAACACCATATATTTT
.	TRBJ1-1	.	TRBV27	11	CASSLGTEAFF	TGTGCCAGCAGTTTGGGCACTGAAGCTTTCTTT
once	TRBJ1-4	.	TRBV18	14	CASSRTSTNEKLFF	TGTGCTAGCAGCCGGACATCGACTAATGAAAAACTGTTTTTT
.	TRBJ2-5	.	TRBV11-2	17	CASRLIGRGRGGETQYF	TGTGCCAGCAGGCTGATAGGGAGGGGGCGCGGGGGGGAGACCCAGTACTTC
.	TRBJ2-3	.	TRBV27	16	CASSLRERATTDTQYF	TGTGCCAGCAGTTTACGGGAAAGGGCGACTACAGATACGCAGTATTTT
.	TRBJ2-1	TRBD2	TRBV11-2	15	CASSLMSGGLRQQFF	TGTGCCAGCAGCTTGATGAGCGGGGGTCTTAGGCAGCAGTTCTTC
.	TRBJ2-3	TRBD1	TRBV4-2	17	CASSQDPGTASTDTQYF	TGTGCCAGCAGCCAAGATCCCGGGACAGCTAGCACAGATACGCAGTATTTT
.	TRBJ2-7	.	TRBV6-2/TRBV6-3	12	CASSSLTYEQYF	TGTGCCAGCAGTTCGCTTACCTACGAGCAGTACTTC
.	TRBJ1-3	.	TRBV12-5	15	CASGLDRGVGNTIYF	TGTGCTAGTGGTTTGGATCGGGGGGTTGGAAACACCATATATTTT
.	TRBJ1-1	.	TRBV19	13	CASRFLLDTEAFF	TGTGCCAGTAGATTCTTACTGGACACTGAAGCTTTCTTT
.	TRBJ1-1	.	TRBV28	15	CASSSLGLLGTEAFF	TGTGCCAGCAGTTCCTTGGGTCTCCTAGGCACTGAAGCTTTCTTT
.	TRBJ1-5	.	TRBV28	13	CASSLLREQPQHF	TGTGCCAGCAGTTTATTGAGGGAGCAGCCCCAGCATTTT
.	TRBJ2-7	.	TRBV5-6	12	CASSWGLGEQYF	TGTGCCAGCAGCTGGGGGTTAGGGGAGCAGTACTTC
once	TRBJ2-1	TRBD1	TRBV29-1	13	CSVGQGAWNEQFF	TGCAGCGTTGGACAGGGGGCGTGGAATGAGCAGTTCTTC
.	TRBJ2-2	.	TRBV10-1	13	CASSRFRTGELFF	TGCGCCAGCAGCCGATTTAGGACCGGGGAGCTGTTTTTT
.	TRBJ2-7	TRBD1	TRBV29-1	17	CSVEDRLGAGGHYEQYF	TGCAGCGTTGAAGATAGGCTGGGGGCAGGGGGCCACTACGAGCAGTACTTC
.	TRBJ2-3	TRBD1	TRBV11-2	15	CASSLAPGGADTQYF	TGTGCCAGCAGCTTGGCCCCAGGGGGCGCAGATACGCAGTATTTT
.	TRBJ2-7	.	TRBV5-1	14	CASSPSAGPYEQYF	TGCGCCAGCAGCCCCTCCGCTGGGCCCTACGAGCAGTACTTC
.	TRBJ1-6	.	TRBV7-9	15	CASSLGGILPTPLHF	TGTGCCAGCAGCTTAGGGGGGATACTTCCCACACCCCTCCACTTT
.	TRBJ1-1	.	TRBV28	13	CASSLYMNTEAFF	TGTGCCAGCAGTTTATATATGAACACTGAAGCTTTCTTT
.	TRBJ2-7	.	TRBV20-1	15	CSASGQFPSPYEQYF	TGCAGTGCTAGTGGGCAGTTTCCCAGCCCCTACGAGCAGTACTTC
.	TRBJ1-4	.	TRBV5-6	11	CASSLGEKLFF	TGTGCCAGCAGCTTGGGGGAAAAACTGTTTTTT
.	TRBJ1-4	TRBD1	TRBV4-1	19	CASSQGTGRSSETNEKLFF	TGCGCCAGCAGCCAGGGGACAGGGAGGAGCAGCGAGACTAATGAAAAACTGTTTTTT
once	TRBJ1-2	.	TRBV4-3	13	CASSQGEGYGYTF	TGCGCCAGCAGCCAAGGTGAGGGGTATGGCTACACCTTC
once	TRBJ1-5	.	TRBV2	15	CASSFTGNPGEPQHF	TGTGCCAGCAGTTTTACAGGGAACCCCGGGGAGCCCCAGCATTTT
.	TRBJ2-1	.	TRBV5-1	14	CASSLGLAYNEQFF	TGCGCCAGCAGCTTGGGGCTAGCGTACAATGAGCAGTTCTTC
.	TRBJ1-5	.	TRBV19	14	CASQGLDILQPQHF	TGTGCCAGTCAGGGGCTCGACATCCTCCAGCCCCAGCATTTT
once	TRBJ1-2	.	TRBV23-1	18	CASSPRGDPLAPNYGYTF	TGCGCCAGCAGTCCCCGAGGGGATCCCCTAGCTCCTAACTATGGCTACACCTTC
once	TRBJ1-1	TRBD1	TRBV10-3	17	CAIRTSGTGGSGTEAFF	TGTGCCATCAGGACCTCCGGGACAGGGGGCTCGGGCACTGAAGCTTTCTTT
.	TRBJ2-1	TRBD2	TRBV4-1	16	CASSQDSREAYNEQFF	TGCGCCAGCAGCCAAGATTCGCGGGAGGCCTACAATGAGCAGTTCTTC
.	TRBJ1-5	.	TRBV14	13	CASSQAGDQPQHF	TGTGCCAGCAGCCAAGCAGGGGATCAGCCCCAGCATTTT
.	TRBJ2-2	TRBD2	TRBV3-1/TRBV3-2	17	CASSPTSGSIGIGELFF	TGTGCCAGCAGTCCGACTAGCGGGAGTATAGGTATCGGGGAGCTGTTTTTT
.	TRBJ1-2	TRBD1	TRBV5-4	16	CASSLGDRHPNYGYTF	TGTGCCAGCAGCTTGGGGGACAGGCACCCTAACTATGGCTACACCTTC